Detailed here is one TCR beta chain. The antigen is not known. This sample stems from a study of T cell repertoires in cytomegalovirus infection. As for the study in general: Evidence of both CMV infection and a matching HLA type came from public TCR beta signatures.

TCRdb used MiXCR to reprocess the reads, holding one entry per CDR3 protein. The sample has 340,000 or so distinct CDR3 sequences; roughly 25% are singletons. CDR1 is KGHSH, CDR2 LQKENI, per germline. This CDR3 has 16 amino acids. V shed 1 base, J shed 1 base, and the junction held 6 bases outside the gene matches. The TCR sequence derives from a human donor in good health (CMV status not recorded). Some clones in this sample may be carry-over from other donors' samples. The chain couples TRBV18 to TRBJ1-1, with TRBD1 identical over 7 bases. The sequenced sample was cultured PBMCs, obtained from culture after CMV antigen stimulation. The CDR3 region has the DNA TGTGCCAGCTCACCACAGGGGGCCGGGACGAACACTGAAGCTTTCTTT. Residues: CASSPQGAGTNTEAFF.